These 16 T cell receptor beta chains were sequenced from one sample in a study of control samples from healthy donors and cancer patients. Some clones are missing from TCRdb's copy, which holds only in-frame ones; the method was immunoSEQ multiplex PCR. This table has under 200,000 clones, about 86% appearing once. The specimen was blood. Every receptor here comes from a woman in her twenties or thirties in good health.

The chain has TRBV5-1 and TRBJ1-2; D perhaps matches TRBD1 (5 bases). Germline CDR1 SGHRS, CDR2 YFSETQ. V was trimmed by 6 bases and J by 6 bases, leaving 18 bases between them. The CDR3 runs 14 residues. The CDR3 nucleotides read TGCGCCAGCACCGAGCCCCCAGGGAGAAATGGCTACACCTTC. This gives the protein CASTEPPGRNGYTF.

J is TRBJ1-6 and V is TRBV2; D unresolved. The germline V gene encodes CDR1 SNHLY and CDR2 FYNNEI. Trimming took 7 bases from V and 9 from J, leaving 16 bases between them. The CDR3 runs 14 residues. Here the CDR3 DNA reads TGTGCCAGCAATCGGGGTATGGCGCGTTCACCCCTCCACTTT. Encoded protein: CASNRGMARSPLHF.

V gene TRBV10-3 combines with J gene TRBJ2-7; 10 bases align to TRBD1. Germline V gives CDR1 ENHRY, CDR2 SYGVKD. The CDR3 covers 13 residues. After removal of 6 bases from V and 2 bases from J, the junction contained 1 base not matched to a gene. In nucleotides, the CDR3 is TGTGCCATCAGGGGACAGGGGACCTACGAGCAGTACTTC. Translation: CAIRGQGTYEQYF.

The gene calls are TRBV9 and TRBJ2-5, with 10 positions matching TRBD2. This CDR3 contains 16 residues. V dropped 3 bases and J dropped 4; count of bases not matched to a gene: 9. CDR1 and CDR2 from the germline V gene are SGDLS and YYNGEE. CDR3 loop: CASSAGTSAGGETQYF. Written as DNA, the CDR3 is TGTGCCAGCAGCGCCGGGACTAGCGCGGGGGGAGAGACCCAGTACTTC.

The CDR3 spells CASSGAGFYEQYF. The DNA for the CDR3 is TGTGCCAGCAGCGGGGCAGGCTTCTACGAGCAGTACTTC. The rearrangement joins TRBV28 to TRBJ2-7; possibly TRBD1 or TRBD2 for D (5 bases each). V dropped 6 bases and J dropped 3 bases, with 12 bases sitting between them. The CDR3 sequence is 13 residues long. The germline CDR1 and CDR2 sequences are MDHEN and SYDVKM.

The chain employs TRBV15 and TRBJ2-5; D is possibly TRBD2 (5 bases). Trimming pared 1 base from V and 2 bases from J, leaving 11 bases between. The CDR3 loop spans 15 amino acids. From germline, CDR1 is LNHNV and CDR2 YYDKDF (reference sequence). The DNA of the CDR3 is TGTGCCACCAGCAGAGCAGGAGGCGGTCAAGAGACCCAGTACTTC. It translates to CATSRAGGGQETQYF.

The chain employs TRBV7-8 and TRBJ1-1; perhaps TRBD1 as D (6 bases). Trimming shortened V by 0 bases and J by 0 bases, and 17 bases separated the two germline ends. Germline-derived CDR1 and CDR2 are SGHVS and FQNEAQ. The CDR3 is 18 residues long. In DNA form, the CDR3 reads TGTGCCAGCAGCTTAGCGCTCATACAGGGCCTCATGAACACTGAAGCTTTCTTT. Its protein is CASSLALIQGLMNTEAFF.

This clone was recorded once. This chain joins TRBV28 and TRBJ2-7, with 7 bases identical to TRBD1. The CDR3 totals 14 residues. V trimming: 6 bases; J trimming: 4 bases; junction bases outside the gene matches: 9. CDR1 is MDHEN, CDR2 SYDVKM, per germline. The CDR3 protein is CASRDRDLGYEQYF. In DNA, the CDR3 is TGTGCCAGCAGAGACAGGGACCTAGGATACGAGCAGTACTTC. Looking up the rest from reference TRBV28 and TRBJ2-7 gives the full variable domain: DVKVTQSSRYLVKRTGEKVFLECVQDMDHENMFWYRQDPGLGLRLIYFSYDVKMKEKGDIPEGYSVSREKKERFSLILESASTNQTSMYLCASRDRDLGYEQYFGPGTRLTVT.

This clone has just one count. The chain recombines TRBV6-5 with TRBJ1-5, with D possibly TRBD1 on 6 matching bases. Germline V gene sequence: CDR1 MNHEY, CDR2 SVGAGI. V lost 0 bases and J 5 bases, leaving 8 bases between the germline ends. The CDR3 runs to 14 residues. In DNA form, the CDR3 reads TGTGCCAGCAGTTACTCACAGGGCCATCAGCCCCAGCATTTT. Its protein product is CASSYSQGHQPQHF.

The chain couples TRBV19 to TRBJ2-7; no clear D. Trimming shortened V by 4 bases and J by 2 bases, and 3 bases separated the two germline ends. Looked up from germline, CDR1 is LNHDA and CDR2 is SQIVND (reference sequence). There are 11 residues in the CDR3. The CDR3 loop reads CASSTPYEQYF. The CDR3 region has the DNA TGTGCCAGTAGTACTCCCTACGAGCAGTACTTC.

About this clone itself: Other DNA sequences within the sample encode an identical CDR3. The chain links TRBV18 to TRBJ2-3, with D perhaps TRBD1 (5 bases). Germline V CDR1 and CDR2: KGHSH, LQKENI. The V gene lost 1 base and the J gene lost 1 base, with 9 bases spanning the gap. The CDR3 totals 15 residues. The chain's CDR3 is CASSPRQGGTDTQYF. The DNA of the CDR3 is TGTGCCAGCTCACCACGCCAGGGCGGCACAGATACGCAGTATTTT. The entire variable domain, with the rest obtained from reference TRBV18 and TRBJ2-3, is as follows: NAGVMQNPRHLVRRRGQEARLRCSPMKGHSHVYWYRQLPEEGLKFMVYLQKENIIDESGMPKERFSAEFPKEGPSILRIQQVVRGDSAAYFCASSPRQGGTDTQYFGPGTRLTVL.

CDR3 in amino acids: CASRTGTGSDSEAFF. In nucleotides, the CDR3 is TGTGCCAGCAGGACCGGGACAGGGAGTGATTCTGAAGCTTTCTTT. The V and J genes are TRBV6-5 and TRBJ1-1; 9 bases are a match to TRBD1. This CDR3 comprises 15 residues. The J segment lost 6 bases and the V segment lost 6 bases, leaving 11 bases of the junction unmatched. The germline V gene encodes CDR1 MNHEY and CDR2 SVGAGI.

The V and J genes are TRBV7-9 and TRBJ2-4; 9 bases match TRBD2. The CDR3 consists of 15 residues. Germline V gene sequence: CDR1 SEHNR, CDR2 FQNEAQ (reference sequence). V shed 5 bases and J 2 bases; nucleotides not matched to a gene: 4. CDR3 DNA sequence: TGTGCCAGCAGCAATAGCGGGGGATCCAAAAACATTCAGTACTTC. It codes for CASSNSGGSKNIQYF. Full variable domain (missing parts from reference TRBV7-9 and TRBJ2-4): DTGVSQNPRHKITKRGQNVTFRCDPISEHNRLYWYRQTLGQGPEFLTYFQNEAQLEKSRLLSDRFSAERPKGSFSTLEIQRTEQGDSAMYLCASSNSGGSKNIQYFGAGTRLSVL.

This rearrangement joins TRBV19 to TRBJ1-5; 8 positions match TRBD1. V lost 8 bases, J lost 4 bases, and 7 bases stayed unmatched. CDR1 and CDR2 from the germline V gene are LNHDA and SQIVND (reference sequence). The CDR3 is made up of 14 amino acids. This chain's CDR3 is CASSQGAQNQPQHF. CDR3 in DNA: TGTGCCAGTTCCCAGGGGGCGCAGAATCAGCCCCAGCATTTT.

V usage is TRBV7-9 and J usage is TRBJ1-5; 11 nucleotides match TRBD1. Germline trimming cut 4 bases from V and 0 bases from J; bases unmatched to any gene: 11. CDR1 is SEHNR and CDR2 is FQNEAQ in the germline V gene (reference sequence). The CDR3 has 19 residues. CDR3 protein: CASSSTGTGGLYSNQPQHF. As DNA, the CDR3 is TGTGCCAGCAGCTCGACCGGGACAGGGGGATTGTATAGCAATCAGCCCCAGCATTTT.

This chain links TRBV6-5 with TRBJ2-7; maybe TRBD1 (5 bases). Germline loops: CDR1 MNHEY, CDR2 SVGAGI. The V and J ends lost 2 bases and 3 bases respectively, with 14 bases between them. The CDR3 is 15 amino acids. The CDR3 is CASSYRRQGNYEQYF. The CDR3 nucleotides are TGTGCCAGCAGTTACAGACGCCAGGGTAACTACGAGCAGTACTTC.